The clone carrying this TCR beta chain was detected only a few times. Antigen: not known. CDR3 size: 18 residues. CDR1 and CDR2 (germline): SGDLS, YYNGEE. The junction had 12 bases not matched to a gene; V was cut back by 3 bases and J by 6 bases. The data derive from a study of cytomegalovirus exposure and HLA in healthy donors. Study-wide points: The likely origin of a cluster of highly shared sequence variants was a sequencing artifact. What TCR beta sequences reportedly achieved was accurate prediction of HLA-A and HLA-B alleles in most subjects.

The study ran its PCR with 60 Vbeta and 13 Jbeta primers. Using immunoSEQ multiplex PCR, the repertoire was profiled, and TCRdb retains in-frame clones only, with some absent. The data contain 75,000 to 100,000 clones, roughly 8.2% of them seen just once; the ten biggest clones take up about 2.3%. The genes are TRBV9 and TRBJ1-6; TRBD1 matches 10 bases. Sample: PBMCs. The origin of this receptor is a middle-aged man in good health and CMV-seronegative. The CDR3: CASSGQGQGSIGNSPLHF. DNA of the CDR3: TGTGCCAGCAGCGGACAGGGACAGGGGTCCATTGGTAATTCACCCCTCCACTTT.